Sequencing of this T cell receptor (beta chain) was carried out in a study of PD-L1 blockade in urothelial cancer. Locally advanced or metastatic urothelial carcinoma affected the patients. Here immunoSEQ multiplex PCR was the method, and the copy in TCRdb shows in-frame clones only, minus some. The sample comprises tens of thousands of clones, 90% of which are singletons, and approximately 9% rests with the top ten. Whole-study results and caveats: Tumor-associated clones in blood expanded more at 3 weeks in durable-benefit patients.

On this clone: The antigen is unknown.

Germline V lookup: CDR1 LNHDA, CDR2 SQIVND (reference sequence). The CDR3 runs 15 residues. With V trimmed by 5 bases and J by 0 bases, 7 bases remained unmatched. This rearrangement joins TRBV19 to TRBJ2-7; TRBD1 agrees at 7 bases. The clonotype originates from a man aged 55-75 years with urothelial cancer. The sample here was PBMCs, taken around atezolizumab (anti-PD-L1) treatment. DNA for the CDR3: TGTGCCAGTAGTGCACGACAGGGCCCCTCCTACGAGCAGTACTTC. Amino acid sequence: CASSARQGPSYEQYF.